The present T cell receptor beta chain was sequenced within a study of immune evolution from preneoplasia to lung adenocarcinoma (dated by TCRdb to the early 2020s). Regarding the complete study: HLA loss of heterozygosity was found in about 7% of AIS, over 13% of MIA and roughly 30% of ADC lesions, and in no AAH lesions. The study profiled immune contexture across lung adenocarcinoma precursors and invasive adenocarcinoma using immune gene expression, TCR sequencing and multiplex immunofluorescence. Resected precursor lesions (AAH, AIS, MIA) and invasive adenocarcinomas were compared against paired morphologically normal lung tissue. The sample size was set by how many specimens were available, not by a prior power calculation. Whole exome sequencing and methylation data from the same cohort of nodules were integrated with the immune data. A total of 40 to 65 patients with pulmonary nodules who underwent surgical resection were included in the overall cohort. TCR sequencing data were obtained from under 55 patients. According to the study, over a hundred samples were used for TCR sequencing. Class I HLA alleles were inferred from exome data with POLYSOLVER, and allele-specific HLA loss was detected with LOHHLA.

Details on this clone: Its antigen specificity is not known. No per-base quality is available; no much larger clone lies one base away.

The investigation overall reported the following: Normal lung showed the highest clonality, whereas later-stage lesions appeared to have higher T cell density and diversity but lower clonality. KRAS-mutant nodules showed the highest T cell clonality compared with EGFR-mutant or double wild-type lesions. The findings reflected association rather than direct causation, and larger cohorts with long-term follow-up and longitudinal biopsies were considered necessary. The highest top T cell clone frequencies were observed in normal lung, and a progressive decrease in top T cell clone frequencies appeared to occur from AAH through AIS, MIA and invasive adenocarcinoma. Because every patient came from Japan and China, how well the results apply to Western populations was uncertain.

Patients underwent resection in Japan or China between the mid-2010s and the late 2010s. Two lung cancer pathologists independently confirmed the histologic diagnosis of each case on H&E slides. Macro-dissection after pathologic assessment enriched premalignant or tumor cells for nucleic acid extraction. DNA was isolated from FFPE tissue using the AllPrep DNA/RNA FFPE Kit. TCR beta CDR3 regions were sequenced from DNA using the immunoSEQ hsTCRbeta Kit. The published analysis was carried out like this. TCR sequencing data were analysed with the ImmunoSEQ Analyzer. T cell clonality was defined as 1 minus Pielou's evenness, as computed on productive rearrangements. To measure T cell diversity, the inverse Simpson index was applied to productive templates. T cell density was defined as TCR beta template counts normalized to usable DNA, with usable DNA estimated by amplification and sequencing of housekeeping genes. Two-sided Kruskal-Wallis tests were used to compare TCR metrics across histologic stages. TCRdb's version of the immuneACCESS table is confined to in-frame rearrangements and falls short of the full clone set. An unresolved V gene accounts for under half of the shortfall where checked; the remainder is of unknown origin. V, J and clone size reflect that table, while D and trimming were determined from the DNA. A total of about 7,800 clones appear in this sample, around 70% of them only once. Approximately 10% of the sample comes from the top ten.

Specimen: FFPE lung adenocarcinoma in situ tissue. In light of the paper, this sample's cell subset or site label describes: preinvasive adenocarcinoma in situ (AIS). The clonotype was recovered from an older donor with lung adenocarcinoma. Some clones in this sample may be carry-over from other donors' samples.

The nucleotide sequence reads TGTGCCAGCAGCTTAGACAGGGCCAATGAGCAGTTCTTC. This yields the protein CASSLDRANEQFF. Rearrangement joined TRBV7-3 to TRBJ2-1, and 7 junctional nucleotides match TRBD1. V is trimmed back by 2 bases and J by 6 bases, and the junction contains 1 base that no gene match accounts for. According to the germline V gene, CDR1 reads SGHTA and CDR2 reads FQGTGA. The CDR3 covers 13 residues, taking in both the cysteine and the phenylalanine. The sequence is cut down to CDR3 DNA, 39 bases in frame from base 1.